A selection of T cell receptor beta chains follows, all from one sample in a study of T-cell memory formation after mild COVID-19. Each CDR3 protein gets one entry after TCRdb re-called the 5' RACE reads with MiXCR. Among roughly 260,000 distinct CDR3 sequences, 16% were seen once, and the ten largest hold approximately 3.5%. The specimen was PBMCs or a T cell subset sorted from them (not recorded which). These receptors were taken from a man between 18 and 29 years old who had mild COVID-19 (a few samples of this study predate the infection). Cell type and time point are not known. Both conserved end residues are part of each CDR3. A D gene is named only where the DNA matches it firmly. Size is omitted from some rows. Given values are once, few, many or a class for expanded clones.

clone_size: few
j_call: TRBJ1-2
d_call: TRBD1
v_call: TRBV3-1
cdr3_aa: CASSQRGGAGYTF
cdr3_nt: TGTGCCAGCAGCCAGCGAGGGGGCGCAGGCTACACCTTC

clone_size: NA
j_call: TRBJ1-1
d_call: NA
v_call: TRBV20-1
cdr3_aa: CSATPGRVTEAFF
cdr3_nt: TGCAGTGCTACCCCCGGCAGGGTCACTGAAGCTTTCTTT

clone_size: many
j_call: TRBJ1-2
d_call: NA
v_call: TRBV7-2
cdr3_aa: CASSAQYGYTF
cdr3_nt: TGTGCCAGCAGCGCACAATATGGCTACACCTTC

clone_size: NA
j_call: TRBJ2-1
d_call: TRBD2
v_call: TRBV7-9
cdr3_aa: CASSPWRGSTYNEQFF
cdr3_nt: TGTGCCAGCAGCCCGTGGCGGGGGAGCACCTACAATGAGCAGTTCTTC

clone_size: NA
j_call: TRBJ1-5
d_call: NA
v_call: TRBV18
cdr3_aa: CASSLRTALSNQPQHF
cdr3_nt: TGTGCCAGCTCCCTACGGACAGCGTTAAGCAATCAGCCCCAGCATTTT

clone_size: NA
j_call: TRBJ2-5
d_call: NA
v_call: TRBV19
cdr3_aa: CASRSGAGETQYF
cdr3_nt: TGTGCCAGTAGGTCAGGGGCGGGGGAGACCCAGTACTTC

clone_size: few
j_call: TRBJ2-7
d_call: NA
v_call: TRBV18
cdr3_aa: CASSPGDRRSYGQYF
cdr3_nt: TGTGCCAGCTCACCCGGCGACAGGCGAAGCTACGGGCAGTACTTC

clone_size: NA
j_call: TRBJ1-3
d_call: NA
v_call: TRBV18
cdr3_aa: CASSLDSPGSGNTIYF
cdr3_nt: TGTGCCAGCTCCTTGGACAGTCCCGGCTCTGGAAACACCATATATTTT

clone_size: few
j_call: TRBJ2-3
d_call: TRBD2
v_call: TRBV7-2
cdr3_aa: CASSLTGGYTDTQYF
cdr3_nt: TGTGCCAGCAGTCTCACGGGGGGGTACACAGATACGCAGTATTTT

clone_size: few
j_call: TRBJ2-4
d_call: TRBD1
v_call: TRBV2
cdr3_aa: CANGQGAFDKNIQYF
cdr3_nt: TGTGCCAACGGACAGGGGGCTTTCGACAAAAACATTCAGTACTTC

clone_size: NA
j_call: TRBJ2-2
d_call: TRBD1
v_call: TRBV28
cdr3_aa: CASREDRGRTGELFF
cdr3_nt: TGTGCCAGCAGAGAGGACAGGGGGCGTACCGGGGAGCTGTTTTTT

clone_size: NA
j_call: TRBJ2-1
d_call: TRBD2
v_call: TRBV3-1
cdr3_aa: CASSQGRLAWEQFF
cdr3_nt: TGTGCCAGCAGCCAAGGCAGACTAGCCTGGGAGCAGTTCTTC

clone_size: NA
j_call: TRBJ2-3
d_call: NA
v_call: TRBV24-1
cdr3_aa: CATEGDRTDTQYF
cdr3_nt: TGTGCCACGGAGGGGGACCGCACAGATACGCAGTATTTT

clone_size: many
j_call: TRBJ1-1
d_call: TRBD1
v_call: TRBV3-1
cdr3_aa: CASSRGTANTEAFF
cdr3_nt: TGTGCCAGCAGCCGCGGGACAGCTAACACTGAAGCTTTCTTT

clone_size: NA
j_call: TRBJ2-5
d_call: NA
v_call: TRBV5-1
cdr3_aa: CASSLGAKQETQYF
cdr3_nt: TGCGCCAGCAGCTTGGGGGCAAAACAAGAGACCCAGTACTTC

clone_size: few
j_call: TRBJ2-3
d_call: NA
v_call: TRBV7-8
cdr3_aa: CASRGRRTADTQYF
cdr3_nt: TGTGCCAGCAGAGGTAGGCGCACTGCAGATACGCAGTATTTT

clone_size: few
j_call: TRBJ1-5
d_call: NA
v_call: TRBV30
cdr3_aa: CAWSGQGNQPQHF
cdr3_nt: TGTGCCTGGAGTGGACAGGGCAATCAGCCCCAGCATTTT

clone_size: NA
j_call: TRBJ2-5
d_call: NA
v_call: TRBV6-2/TRBV6-3
cdr3_aa: CASGSRRVETQYF
cdr3_nt: TGTGCCAGCGGCTCCCGGAGGGTAGAGACCCAGTACTTC

clone_size: few
j_call: TRBJ1-1
d_call: NA
v_call: TRBV7-9
cdr3_aa: CASSPPGYQDTEAFF
cdr3_nt: TGTGCCAGCAGCCCCCCGGGGTACCAGGACACTGAAGCTTTCTTT

clone_size: few
j_call: TRBJ2-5
d_call: TRBD1
v_call: TRBV5-1
cdr3_aa: CASSLLTGSIQETQYF
cdr3_nt: TGCGCCAGCAGCTTGCTGACAGGGAGTATCCAAGAGACCCAGTACTTC

clone_size: few
j_call: TRBJ2-7
d_call: NA
v_call: TRBV7-8
cdr3_aa: CASSPGQGGSYEQYF
cdr3_nt: TGTGCCAGCAGCCCGGGCCAGGGGGGTTCCTACGAGCAGTACTTC

clone_size: NA
j_call: TRBJ2-4
d_call: TRBD1
v_call: TRBV30
cdr3_aa: CAWQGVVAKNIQYF
cdr3_nt: TGTGCCTGGCAGGGGGTGGTAGCCAAAAACATTCAGTACTTC

clone_size: NA
j_call: TRBJ1-4
d_call: TRBD1
v_call: TRBV7-9
cdr3_aa: CASSFTGDEKLFF
cdr3_nt: TGTGCCAGCAGCTTTACAGGGGATGAAAAACTGTTTTTT

clone_size: few
j_call: TRBJ1-5
d_call: NA
v_call: TRBV6-2/TRBV6-3
cdr3_aa: CASSYSEGSVQHF
cdr3_nt: TGTGCCAGCAGTTACTCGGAAGGGAGTGTCCAGCATTTT

clone_size: many
j_call: TRBJ2-1
d_call: NA
v_call: TRBV29-1
cdr3_aa: CSVGGEAGQIYNEQFF
cdr3_nt: TGCAGCGTTGGAGGGGAAGCCGGGCAGATCTACAATGAGCAGTTCTTC

clone_size: NA
j_call: TRBJ2-1
d_call: TRBD2
v_call: TRBV18
cdr3_aa: CASSPRTSGDNEQFF
cdr3_nt: TGTGCCAGCTCACCACGGACTAGCGGGGACAATGAGCAGTTCTTC

clone_size: NA
j_call: TRBJ2-5
d_call: TRBD2
v_call: TRBV5-1
cdr3_aa: CASHKRLAGEETQYF
cdr3_nt: TGCGCCAGCCACAAAAGACTAGCGGGGGAAGAGACCCAGTACTTC

clone_size: NA
j_call: TRBJ2-5
d_call: TRBD2
v_call: TRBV7-8
cdr3_aa: CASSLGARGKETQYF
cdr3_nt: TGTGCCAGCAGCTTAGGAGCGCGGGGGAAGGAGACCCAGTACTTC

clone_size: few
j_call: TRBJ2-3
d_call: TRBD2
v_call: TRBV7-2
cdr3_aa: CASSLFAGGTPDTQYF
cdr3_nt: TGTGCCAGCAGCCTCTTCGCCGGGGGGACCCCAGATACGCAGTATTTT